This is a list of T cell receptor beta chains from one sample in a study of blood T cell repertoires in COVID-19. Clones were read by immunoSEQ multiplex PCR, and TCRdb kept only the in-frame ones, dropping some. The data show approximately 100,000 clones, about nine tenths seen once. The sample comprised peripheral blood. The receptors were gathered from a man aged 55 to 70 with acute or convalescent COVID-19. Both conserved end residues are part of each CDR3. D genes are given only for firm matches. Clone size is not always given. Where it is, it says once, few, many or a class for expanded clones.

V gene: TRBV10-3
J gene: TRBJ2-7
D gene: TRBD2
clone size: .
CDR3 DNA: TGTGCCATCAGTGAGGCTAGCGGTGATTCCTACGAGCAGTACTTC
CDR3 protein: CAISEASGDSYEQYF

V gene: TRBV2
J gene: TRBJ2-1
D gene: TRBD2
clone size: .
CDR3 DNA: TGTGCCAGCAGTGGAAGCGGGAGGGCCTTTGGTGAGCAGTTCTTC
CDR3 protein: CASSGSGRAFGEQFF

V gene: TRBV11-3
J gene: TRBJ2-3
D gene: .
clone size: once
CDR3 DNA: TGTGCCAGCAGCTTGGGGCGTCGGGAGCAAAAGGGGGCGGATACGCAGTATTTT
CDR3 protein: CASSLGRREQKGADTQYF

V gene: TRBV7-9
J gene: TRBJ1-5
D gene: .
clone size: .
CDR3 DNA: TGTGCCAGCAGCTTAGGCGGTCAGCCCCAGCATTTT
CDR3 protein: CASSLGGQPQHF

V gene: TRBV3-1/TRBV3-2
J gene: TRBJ1-2
D gene: TRBD1
clone size: .
CDR3 DNA: TGTGCCAGCAGCCAACCCTCCGGGACAGGGTATGGCTACACCTTC
CDR3 protein: CASSQPSGTGYGYTF

V gene: TRBV5-1
J gene: TRBJ1-2
D gene: .
clone size: once
CDR3 DNA: TGCGCCAGCAGCTTGCCCCGAGCGGGGTATGGCTACACCTTC
CDR3 protein: CASSLPRAGYGYTF

V gene: TRBV5-1
J gene: TRBJ1-1
D gene: TRBD1
clone size: .
CDR3 DNA: TGCGCCAGCAGCCCCCGCCCTACAGGGGGAACTGAAGCTTTCTTT
CDR3 protein: CASSPRPTGGTEAFF

V gene: TRBV30
J gene: TRBJ1-2
D gene: .
clone size: .
CDR3 DNA: TGTGCCTGGAGAGCTTCAACCACCAATAACTATGGCTACACCTTC
CDR3 protein: CAWRASTTNNYGYTF

V gene: TRBV10-3
J gene: TRBJ2-1
D gene: .
clone size: .
CDR3 DNA: TGTGCCATCAGTGGCGGCGGGTCGACCATCTTCTACAATGAGCAGTTCTTC
CDR3 protein: CAISGGGSTIFYNEQFF

V gene: TRBV6-2/TRBV6-3
J gene: TRBJ1-5
D gene: .
clone size: once
CDR3 DNA: TGTGCCAGCAGTTACGAGGGTAGGAGCAATCAGCCCCAGCATTTT
CDR3 protein: CASSYEGRSNQPQHF

V gene: TRBV9
J gene: TRBJ2-1
D gene: .
clone size: .
CDR3 DNA: TGTGCCAGCAGCTGGAGGGAGGCGGATGAGCAGTTCTTC
CDR3 protein: CASSWREADEQFF

V gene: TRBV3-1/TRBV3-2
J gene: TRBJ2-5
D gene: TRBD2
clone size: .
CDR3 DNA: TGTGCCAGCAGCCAAGGTCTGACTAGCGGGGGGCAAGAGACCCAGTACTTC
CDR3 protein: CASSQGLTSGGQETQYF

V gene: TRBV7-6
J gene: TRBJ1-2
D gene: TRBD1
clone size: .
CDR3 DNA: TGTGCCAGCAGCCGATATACAGGGGGCTACTATGGCTACACCTTC
CDR3 protein: CASSRYTGGYYGYTF

V gene: TRBV7-8
J gene: TRBJ2-1
D gene: .
clone size: .
CDR3 DNA: TGTGCCAGCAGCTTAGCCCGGGGCTCCTACAATGAGCAGTTCTTC
CDR3 protein: CASSLARGSYNEQFF

V gene: TRBV11-2
J gene: TRBJ2-3
D gene: .
clone size: .
CDR3 DNA: TGTGCCAGCAGCTTATCCTCAGGGAAGGGCACAGATACGCAGTATTTT
CDR3 protein: CASSLSSGKGTDTQYF

V gene: TRBV20-1
J gene: TRBJ2-3
D gene: .
clone size: .
CDR3 DNA: TGCAGTGCTCAAAAATCCGATACGCAGTATTTT
CDR3 protein: CSAQKSDTQYF

V gene: TRBV9
J gene: TRBJ1-3
D gene: .
clone size: .
CDR3 DNA: TGTGCCAGCAGCCCTCTATCGACAGCCTCTGGAAACACCATATATTTT
CDR3 protein: CASSPLSTASGNTIYF

V gene: TRBV29-1
J gene: TRBJ1-2
D gene: TRBD1
clone size: .
CDR3 DNA: TGCAGCGTTGATGGGACAGGGTATGATGGCTACACCTTC
CDR3 protein: CSVDGTGYDGYTF

V gene: TRBV5-1
J gene: TRBJ1-6
D gene: .
clone size: .
CDR3 DNA: TGCGCCAGCAGCCCCCTTCCTGCCTCCGGGGTCACGGGTAATTCACCCCTCCACTTT
CDR3 protein: CASSPLPASGVTGNSPLHF

V gene: TRBV10-3
J gene: TRBJ1-2
D gene: TRBD1
clone size: .
CDR3 DNA: TGTGCCTACAAACCCGGGACAGGGGACAACTATGGCTACACCTTC
CDR3 protein: CAYKPGTGDNYGYTF

V gene: TRBV3-1/TRBV3-2
J gene: TRBJ2-6
D gene: .
clone size: .
CDR3 DNA: TGTGCCAGCAGCCAGTTTCACGGCGGAAGATCTGGGGCCAACGTCCTGACTTTC
CDR3 protein: CASSQFHGGRSGANVLTF

V gene: TRBV10-3
J gene: TRBJ1-1
D gene: TRBD1
clone size: .
CDR3 DNA: TGTGCCAGAACCGGGACAGGGACTGAAGCTTTCTTT
CDR3 protein: CARTGTGTEAFF

V gene: TRBV5-4
J gene: TRBJ2-3
D gene: .
clone size: once
CDR3 DNA: TGTGCCAGCAGCCAGATGACAGCCACTAGCACAGATACGCAGTATTTT
CDR3 protein: CASSQMTATSTDTQYF

V gene: TRBV6-2/TRBV6-3
J gene: TRBJ2-7
D gene: .
clone size: .
CDR3 DNA: TGTGCCAGCAGCTCCGGGCAGGGGCTTTTTTATGAGCAGTACTTC
CDR3 protein: CASSSGQGLFYEQYF

V gene: TRBV19
J gene: TRBJ1-5
D gene: .
clone size: .
CDR3 DNA: TGTGCCAGTAGTATAGCTGTAGTCCGGGGCAATCAGCCCCAGCATTTT
CDR3 protein: CASSIAVVRGNQPQHF

V gene: TRBV7-9
J gene: TRBJ1-4
D gene: TRBD1
clone size: .
CDR3 DNA: TGTGCCAGCAGCTCCGGACCGACAGGGGGGGTAGGGGAAAAACTGTTTTTT
CDR3 protein: CASSSGPTGGVGEKLFF

V gene: TRBV10-2
J gene: TRBJ2-2
D gene: .
clone size: .
CDR3 DNA: TGCGCCAGCAGTGAGCCCCTCACCGGGGAGCTGTTTTTT
CDR3 protein: CASSEPLTGELFF

V gene: TRBV12-5
J gene: TRBJ1-1
D gene: TRBD1
clone size: few
CDR3 DNA: TGTGCTAGTGGTCCCGGGACAGCGAACACTGAAGCTTTCTTT
CDR3 protein: CASGPGTANTEAFF

V gene: TRBV11-2
J gene: TRBJ2-1
D gene: .
clone size: .
CDR3 DNA: TGTGCCAGCAGCTTAGGGGGGCGGGCAGAGCAGTTCTTC
CDR3 protein: CASSLGGRAEQFF

V gene: TRBV10-3
J gene: TRBJ2-2
D gene: TRBD1
clone size: .
CDR3 DNA: TGTGCCATCAGAGGGACAGGGGACACCGGGGAGCTGTTTTTT
CDR3 protein: CAIRGTGDTGELFF

V gene: TRBV6-5
J gene: TRBJ2-1
D gene: TRBD1
clone size: .
CDR3 DNA: TGTGCCAGCAGTCCATCCACGACAGGGGGCACTGAGCAGTTCTTC
CDR3 protein: CASSPSTTGGTEQFF

V gene: TRBV7-9
J gene: TRBJ2-2
D gene: TRBD2
clone size: once
CDR3 DNA: TGTGCCAGCAGCCCTCAGGCGGGAGGGGGCACCGGGGAGCTGTTTTTT
CDR3 protein: CASSPQAGGGTGELFF

V gene: TRBV30
J gene: TRBJ1-6
D gene: .
clone size: .
CDR3 DNA: TGTGCCTGGAAAACCCGGTCGGGGGTAGGGGAATCACCCCTCCACTTT
CDR3 protein: CAWKTRSGVGESPLHF

V gene: TRBV7-2
J gene: TRBJ1-2
D gene: TRBD1
clone size: .
CDR3 DNA: TGTGCCAGCAGCCCCACCGTCGACAGGGTGGGCTATGGCTACACCTTC
CDR3 protein: CASSPTVDRVGYGYTF

V gene: TRBV28
J gene: TRBJ1-1
D gene: .
clone size: few
CDR3 DNA: TGTGCCAGCGGGACACCGGGCCGATGGACTGAAGCTTTCTTT
CDR3 protein: CASGTPGRWTEAFF

V gene: TRBV23-1
J gene: TRBJ2-7
D gene: .
clone size: .
CDR3 DNA: TGCGCCAGCAGTCAGGGGCAGGTGTTATACGAGCAGTACTTC
CDR3 protein: CASSQGQVLYEQYF

V gene: TRBV11-2
J gene: TRBJ2-1
D gene: .
clone size: .
CDR3 DNA: TGTGCCAGCAGCTTAGTTGGAGGCCTGCGTGAGCAGTTCTTC
CDR3 protein: CASSLVGGLREQFF

V gene: TRBV30
J gene: TRBJ2-1
D gene: TRBD2
clone size: .
CDR3 DNA: TGTGCCTGGAGGTTAGCGGGAGGCCGACTCAGGCAGTTCTTC
CDR3 protein: CAWRLAGGRLRQFF

V gene: TRBV3-1/TRBV3-2
J gene: TRBJ2-7
D gene: .
clone size: .
CDR3 DNA: TGTGCCAGCAGCCAAGGGCCAGGCAGCTCCTACGAGCAGTACTTC
CDR3 protein: CASSQGPGSSYEQYF

V gene: TRBV5-4
J gene: TRBJ2-1
D gene: .
clone size: .
CDR3 DNA: TGTGCCAGCAGTGCAGGGTTGGTGAATGAGCAGTTCTTC
CDR3 protein: CASSAGLVNEQFF

V gene: TRBV9
J gene: TRBJ1-3
D gene: .
clone size: .
CDR3 DNA: TGTGCCAGCAGCCCATCGTCGCTATACTCTGGAAACACCATATATTTT
CDR3 protein: CASSPSSLYSGNTIYF

V gene: TRBV24-1
J gene: TRBJ2-7
D gene: TRBD1
clone size: .
CDR3 DNA: TGTGCCGCCGGACAGGACGACTACGAGCAGTACTTC
CDR3 protein: CAAGQDDYEQYF

V gene: TRBV4-1
J gene: TRBJ2-3
D gene: .
clone size: .
CDR3 DNA: TGCGCCAGCAGCTTAAGAGAAGATACGCAGTATTTT
CDR3 protein: CASSLREDTQYF

V gene: TRBV28
J gene: TRBJ1-2
D gene: .
clone size: .
CDR3 DNA: TGTGCCAGCAGGTATAGGGGGAGCAACACCTTC
CDR3 protein: CASRYRGSNTF

V gene: TRBV2
J gene: TRBJ1-3
D gene: .
clone size: .
CDR3 DNA: TGTGCCACCAGGAACTTACAGTATCCCTCTGGAAACACCATATATTTT
CDR3 protein: CATRNLQYPSGNTIYF

V gene: TRBV24-1
J gene: TRBJ2-2
D gene: TRBD1
clone size: .
CDR3 DNA: TGTGCCACCAGTGATTTTAGGGACAGGACGAACACCGGGGAGCTGTTTTTT
CDR3 protein: CATSDFRDRTNTGELFF

V gene: TRBV28
J gene: TRBJ1-2
D gene: .
clone size: once
CDR3 DNA: TGTGCCAGCAGTTCCACAGGGTCTGGCTACACCTTC
CDR3 protein: CASSSTGSGYTF

V gene: TRBV30
J gene: TRBJ1-4
D gene: .
clone size: .
CDR3 DNA: TGTGCCTGTAAATGTAGGCCGACAGACGTTAATGAAAAACTGTTTTTT
CDR3 protein: CACKCRPTDVNEKLFF

V gene: TRBV19
J gene: TRBJ2-7
D gene: .
clone size: .
CDR3 DNA: TGTGCCAGTAGACAGGGTAACGAGCAGTACTTC
CDR3 protein: CASRQGNEQYF